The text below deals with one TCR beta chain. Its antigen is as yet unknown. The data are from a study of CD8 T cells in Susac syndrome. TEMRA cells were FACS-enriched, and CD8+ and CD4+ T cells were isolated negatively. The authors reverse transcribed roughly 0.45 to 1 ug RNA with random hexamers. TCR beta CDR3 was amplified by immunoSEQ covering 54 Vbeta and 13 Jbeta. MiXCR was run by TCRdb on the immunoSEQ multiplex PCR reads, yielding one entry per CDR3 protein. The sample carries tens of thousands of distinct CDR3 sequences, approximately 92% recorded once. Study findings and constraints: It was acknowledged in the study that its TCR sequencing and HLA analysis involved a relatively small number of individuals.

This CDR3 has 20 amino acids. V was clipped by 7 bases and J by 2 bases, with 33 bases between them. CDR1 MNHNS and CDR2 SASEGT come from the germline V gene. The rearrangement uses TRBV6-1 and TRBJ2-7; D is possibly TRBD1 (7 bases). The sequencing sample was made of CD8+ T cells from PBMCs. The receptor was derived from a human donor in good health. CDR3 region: CASNGQAVTEDGRGTYEQYF. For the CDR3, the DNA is TGTGCCAGCAACGGACAGGCAGTCACGGAGGACGGGAGAGGCACCTACGAGCAGTACTTC.